These T cell receptor beta chains were read from a single sample in a study of shared clonotypes between healthy human individuals. Produced via immunoSEQ multiplex PCR; TCRdb's table is partial and in-frame only. The table has roughly 1,000,000 clones, 75% to 85% seen once. Specimen: memory CD4+ T cells from PBMCs. The receptor set was obtained from a young man in good health. Some clones in this sample may be carry-over from other donors' samples. CDR3s include the opening cysteine and the closing phenylalanine or tryptophan. Fields, in order: V gene, clone size, J gene, D gene, CDR3 protein, CDR3 DNA. The D gene is left open where the match is weak. Expanded clones are given a class, and other clones once, few, many or no size at all.

TRBV7-2,NA,TRBJ1-1,NA,CASSLDSSEAFF,TGTGCCAGCAGCTTAGACTCAAGTGAAGCTTTCTTT
TRBV7-3,NA,TRBJ1-1,NA,CASSPIGGLNTEAFF,TGTGCCAGCAGCCCAATCGGGGGTCTGAACACTGAAGCTTTCTTT
TRBV19,NA,TRBJ1-2,TRBD1,CASSPRGRDRDGYTF,TGTGCCAGTAGTCCTAGGGGCCGGGACAGGGATGGCTACACCTTC
TRBV30,NA,TRBJ1-6,TRBD1,CAWEGQGNSPLHF,TGTGCCTGGGAGGGACAGGGGAATTCACCCCTCCACTTT
TRBV27,NA,TRBJ1-5,TRBD1,CASSLFWTGGSNQPQHF,TGTGCCAGCAGTTTATTCTGGACAGGGGGCTCCAATCAGCCCCAGCATTTT
TRBV18,NA,TRBJ2-5,TRBD1,CASSPMAGQGSHF,TGTGCCAGCTCACCAATGGCCGGACAGGGTTCACACTTC
TRBV19,NA,TRBJ1-1,NA,CASSKRENTEAFF,TGTGCCAGTAGTAAGCGCGAGAACACTGAAGCTTTCTTT
TRBV11-2,NA,TRBJ2-2,NA,CASSSGGSNGELFF,TGTGCCAGCAGTTCCGGGGGTTCAAACGGGGAGCTGTTTTTT
TRBV5-5,NA,TRBJ2-7,NA,CASSLDPQGPGGEQYF,TGTGCCAGCAGCTTGGATCCTCAGGGCCCCGGTGGCGAGCAGTACTTC
TRBV2,NA,TRBJ2-5,TRBD1,CAGAGGVQETQYF,TGTGCCGGGGCAGGGGGCGTCCAAGAGACCCAGTACTTC
TRBV28,NA,TRBJ1-1,NA,CASSLLDTEAFF,TGTGCCAGCAGCTTATTGGACACTGAAGCTTTCTTT
TRBV7-9,NA,TRBJ2-1,TRBD2,CASRSGTSGNNEQFF,TGTGCCAGCAGATCAGGGACTAGCGGAAACAATGAGCAGTTCTTC
TRBV29-1,once,TRBJ2-7,NA,CSVVEGGGSEQYF,TGCAGCGTTGTAGAAGGGGGGGGAAGCGAGCAGTACTTC
TRBV5-1,NA,TRBJ2-1,NA,CASSLRGIYNEQFF,TGCGCCAGCAGCTTAAGGGGAATTTACAATGAGCAGTTCTTC
TRBV19,NA,TRBJ1-2,TRBD1,CASSTPGQGFDGYTF,TGTGCCAGTAGTACTCCGGGACAGGGTTTTGATGGCTACACCTTC
TRBV29-1,NA,TRBJ2-3,NA,CSVKTGTARGDTQYF,TGCAGCGTGAAAACAGGGACGGCCCGGGGAGATACGCAGTATTTT
TRBV11-2,once,TRBJ2-5,NA,CASSLEWGQETQYF,TGTGCCAGCAGCTTAGAATGGGGGCAAGAGACCCAGTACTTC
TRBV30,NA,TRBJ2-2,NA,CAGNNGEQRPGELFF,TGTGCCGGGAACAACGGAGAACAACGGCCCGGGGAGCTGTTTTTT
TRBV21-1,once,TRBJ1-4,NA,CASSKIGQGSGATTNEKLFF,TGTGCCAGCAGCAAAATTGGACAGGGGAGCGGAGCTACAACTAATGAAAAACTGTTTTTT
TRBV27,many,TRBJ1-1,TRBD1,CASSFGTGGTEAFF,TGTGCCAGCAGTTTCGGGACAGGAGGGACTGAAGCTTTCTTT
TRBV15,NA,TRBJ2-7,TRBD1,CATSRARDRAYEQYF,TGTGCCACCAGCAGAGCCCGGGACAGAGCCTACGAGCAGTACTTC
TRBV27,once,TRBJ2-1,TRBD1,CASSLSGGPWYEQFF,TGTGCCAGCAGTTTATCAGGGGGCCCCTGGTATGAGCAGTTCTTC
TRBV10-3,NA,TRBJ1-2,TRBD1,CAIRGDSNYGYTF,TGTGCCATCAGGGGGGACAGTAACTATGGCTACACCTTC
TRBV15,NA,TRBJ1-5,NA,CATSRDTGGSTPQHF,TGTGCCACCAGCAGAGATACAGGAGGGAGTACGCCCCAGCATTTT
TRBV18,few,TRBJ1-3,NA,CASSEDPPSPTSGNTIYF,TGTGCCAGCTCAGAGGACCCTCCCTCACCGACCTCTGGAAACACCATATATTTT
TRBV5-4,NA,TRBJ2-2,NA,CASSLLAANTGELFF,TGTGCCAGCAGCTTGTTAGCGGCCAACACCGGGGAGCTGTTTTTT
TRBV7-2,NA,TRBJ1-1,NA,CASSSSTGTTEAFF,TGTGCCAGCAGCTCCAGCACCGGGACCACTGAAGCTTTCTTT
TRBV5-1,NA,TRBJ1-2,NA,CASSLDPGSSSIGTF,TGCGCCAGCAGCTTGGACCCGGGGAGCTCATCAATCGGCACCTTC
TRBV11-2,NA,TRBJ1-4,NA,CASSAQGGHEKLFF,TGTGCCAGCAGCGCCCAGGGAGGACATGAAAAACTGTTTTTT
TRBV5-6,few,TRBJ2-5,NA,CASSFGSWETQYF,TGTGCCAGCAGCTTCGGGAGTTGGGAGACCCAGTACTTC
TRBV27,NA,TRBJ2-1,TRBD2,CASSPWGRASGRQFF,TGTGCCAGCAGCCCTTGGGGTAGGGCTAGCGGGAGACAGTTCTTC
TRBV28,NA,TRBJ2-7,TRBD2,CASSLSTSGSYEQYF,TGTGCCAGCAGTTTGTCGACTAGCGGGAGTTACGAGCAGTACTTC
TRBV7-9,NA,TRBJ2-3,NA,CASSLGRNTDTQYF,TGTGCCAGCAGCTTAGGGCGGAACACAGATACGCAGTATTTT
TRBV6-5,NA,TRBJ2-7,TRBD1,CASRAGQGLYEQYF,TGTGCCAGCAGAGCGGGACAGGGTCTTTACGAGCAGTACTTC
TRBV6-1,many,TRBJ2-3,NA,CASSGNRVTQYF,TGTGCCAGCAGTGGAAACAGGGTCACGCAGTATTTT
TRBV7-8,NA,TRBJ2-1,TRBD2,CASSFYWTREHNEQFF,TGTGCCAGCAGCTTTTACTGGACTAGGGAACACAATGAGCAGTTCTTC
TRBV9,NA,TRBJ1-4,NA,CASSMTTGPNEKLFF,TGTGCCAGCAGCATGACGACAGGTCCTAATGAAAAACTGTTTTTT
TRBV11-2,NA,TRBJ2-3,TRBD1,CASSFRGTGGTDTQYF,TGTGCCAGCAGCTTCAGAGGGACAGGAGGCACAGATACGCAGTATTTT
TRBV28,NA,TRBJ2-7,TRBD2,CASSSPGTSWEQYF,TGTGCCAGCAGTTCCCCCGGGACTAGCTGGGAGCAGTACTTC
TRBV5-1,once,TRBJ2-3,TRBD1,CASQGTGGTDTQYF,TGCGCCAGCCAGGGGACAGGAGGCACCGATACGCAGTATTTT
TRBV9,NA,TRBJ2-7,TRBD1,CASSADRGAYEQYF,TGTGCCAGCAGCGCGGACAGGGGTGCCTACGAGCAGTACTTC
TRBV4-2,once,TRBJ1-4,NA,CASSQADSNNEKLFF,TGTGCCAGCAGCCAAGCGGACAGTAATAATGAAAAACTGTTTTTT
TRBV23-1,NA,TRBJ1-1,NA,CASSQSGNTEAFF,TGCGCCAGCAGTCAATCAGGGAACACTGAAGCTTTCTTT
TRBV5-1,once,TRBJ2-3,TRBD1,CASPPRGPGTDTQYF,TGCGCCAGCCCCCCCAGGGGGCCAGGGACAGATACGCAGTATTTT
TRBV29-1,few,TRBJ2-7,NA,CSVERDTYEQYF,TGCAGCGTTGAAAGGGATACCTACGAGCAGTACTTC
TRBV11-1,few,TRBJ2-5,TRBD2,CASSLRRAGAQETQYF,TGTGCCAGCAGCTTAAGACGAGCGGGGGCCCAAGAGACCCAGTACTTC
TRBV5-6,NA,TRBJ2-5,NA,CASSWDLGETQYF,TGTGCCAGCAGCTGGGACTTGGGCGAGACCCAGTACTTC
TRBV4-2,NA,TRBJ1-2,TRBD1,CASSPRQGPNYGYTF,TGTGCCAGCAGCCCGAGACAGGGACCTAACTATGGCTACACCTTC
TRBV7-3,NA,TRBJ1-1,NA,CASSRERSAEAFF,TGTGCCAGCAGCAGGGAGCGGAGTGCTGAAGCTTTCTTT
TRBV28,NA,TRBJ2-1,TRBD1,CASSPPGQGVGNEQFF,TGTGCCAGCAGTCCCCCCGGACAGGGGGTTGGCAATGAGCAGTTCTTC
TRBV30,NA,TRBJ1-2,NA,CAWSVWGGDYGYTF,TGTGCCTGGAGTGTATGGGGGGGCGACTATGGCTACACCTTC
TRBV10-3,NA,TRBJ1-2,NA,CAISESGESYGYTF,TGTGCCATCAGTGAGTCGGGGGAATCCTATGGCTACACCTTC
TRBV28,NA,TRBJ2-1,NA,CASSFAQGFYNEQFF,TGTGCCAGCAGTTTCGCCCAGGGGTTTTACAATGAGCAGTTCTTC
TRBV5-1,NA,TRBJ1-2,TRBD1,CASSFPGQLPGYTF,TGCGCCAGCAGCTTCCCGGGACAGCTACCCGGCTACACCTTC
TRBV7-3,few,TRBJ2-3,NA,CASSPGGEVTDTQYF,TGTGCCAGCAGCCCAGGCGGGGAGGTGACAGATACGCAGTATTTT
TRBV10-3,NA,TRBJ1-3,NA,CAISYPSPGGHGNTIYF,TGTGCCATCAGTTACCCCTCCCCCGGGGGGCATGGAAACACCATATATTTT
TRBV18,NA,TRBJ2-6,TRBD1,CASSNLGGTGANVLTF,TGTGCCAGCTCTAACCTAGGGGGCACTGGGGCCAACGTCCTGACTTTC
TRBV7-2,NA,TRBJ2-3,NA,CASSYARAASTDTQYF,TGTGCCAGCAGCTACGCGAGAGCGGCTAGCACAGATACGCAGTATTTT
TRBV7-2,NA,TRBJ2-7,NA,CASSLMTYYEQYF,TGTGCCAGCAGCTTAATGACTTACTACGAGCAGTACTTC
TRBV7-9,few,TRBJ1-2,TRBD1,CASSLGSGTGDGYTF,TGTGCCAGCAGCTTAGGGAGTGGGACAGGAGATGGCTACACCTTC